The sequence of this TCR beta chain was determined in a study of cytomegalovirus exposure and HLA in healthy donors. Across the whole study: In terms of ancestry, the Caucasian-associated cluster contained roughly 80% of the roughly 400 genotyped donors. Study results and limitations: When a later analysis was performed, an Asian-associated ancestry cluster reportedly had fewer N-insertions than the roughly 700-donor mean. Analyses of presence and absence presupposed an approximately uniform sequencing depth across donors. In vitro data verified a few CMV-associated chains as specific for CMV antigens.

Concerning this clone itself: No antigen is known for it.

The CDR3 is made up of 16 amino acids. From germline, CDR1 is MNHEY and CDR2 SMNVEV (reference sequence). V was clipped by 2 bases and J by 7 bases; unmatched bases: 14. 13 Jbeta primers and 60 Vbeta primers were used for the PCR. The protocol was immunoSEQ multiplex PCR, while the TCRdb copy is restricted to in-frame clones and leaves out a portion. Among roughly 200,000 clones listed, 65% to 85% were seen once. Specimen: PBMCs. The TCR sequence derives from a young woman in good health and CMV-seronegative. This rearrangement joins TRBV27 to TRBJ2-7; 7 positions agree with TRBD2. CDR3 in amino acids: CASSLVLASGMGEQYF. The DNA for the CDR3 is TGTGCCAGCAGTTTAGTACTAGCGTCGGGGATGGGTGAGCAGTACTTC.